This TCR beta chain was identified during a study of T cells after somatic rescue of genetic block. Using immunoSEQ multiplex PCR, the repertoire was profiled, and TCRdb retains in-frame clones only, with some absent. The data contain 15,000 or so clones, under 75% of them singletons. In this sample, this clone turned up once. This CDR3 has 15 amino acids. V gave up 0 bases and J gave up 1 base, with 8 bases separating them. Germline CDR1 is SGHNT and CDR2 is YYREEE (reference sequence). Specimen: peripheral blood mononuclear cells (PBMCs). The chain employs TRBV5-4 and TRBJ2-1, with D possibly being TRBD2 (6 bases). The receptor comes from a boy aged 5-17 years. The CDR3 DNA reads TGTGCCAGCAGCTTGGGGGGGGTATCCTACAATGAGCAGTTCTTC. This sequence encodes CASSLGGVSYNEQFF.